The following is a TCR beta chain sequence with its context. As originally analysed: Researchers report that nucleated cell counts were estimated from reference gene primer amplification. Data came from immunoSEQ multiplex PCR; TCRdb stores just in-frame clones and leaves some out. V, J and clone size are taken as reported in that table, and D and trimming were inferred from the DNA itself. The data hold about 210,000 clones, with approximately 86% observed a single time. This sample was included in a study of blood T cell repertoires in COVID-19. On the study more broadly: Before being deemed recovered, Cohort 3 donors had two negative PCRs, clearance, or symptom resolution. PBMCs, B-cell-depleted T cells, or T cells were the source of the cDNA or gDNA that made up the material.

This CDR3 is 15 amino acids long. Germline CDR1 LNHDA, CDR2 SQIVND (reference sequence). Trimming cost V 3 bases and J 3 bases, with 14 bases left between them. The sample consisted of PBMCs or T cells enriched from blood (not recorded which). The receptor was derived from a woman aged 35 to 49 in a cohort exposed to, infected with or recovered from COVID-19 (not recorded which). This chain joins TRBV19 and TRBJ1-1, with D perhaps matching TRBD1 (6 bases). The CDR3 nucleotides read TGTGCCAGTAGTATCGGAACAGGGATCTACACTGAAGCTTTCTTT. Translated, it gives CASSIGTGIYTEAFF.